The rows below give T cell receptor beta chains drawn from one sample of a study of blood T cell repertoires in COVID-19. Produced via immunoSEQ multiplex PCR; TCRdb's table is partial and in-frame only. The sample shows about 30,000 clones, more than 75% of them seen only once. Sequencing was carried out using peripheral blood. The receptors originated from a human donor in a cohort sampled during active COVID-19. The donor label of this sample is uncertain. CDR3s include the opening cysteine and the closing phenylalanine or tryptophan. A D gene is named only where the DNA matches it firmly. Not every row has a clone size; where given, it reads once, few, many or a size class.

J: TRBJ2-1
D: NA
size: NA
V: TRBV5-1
CDR3: CASSLEGLRSYNEQFF
DNA: TGCGCCAGCAGCTTGGAGGGACTTCGGTCCTACAATGAGCAGTTCTTC

J: TRBJ1-1
D: NA
size: NA
V: TRBV5-1
CDR3: CASSGQGTTEAFF
DNA: TGCGCCAGCAGCGGTCAGGGTACCACTGAAGCTTTCTTT

J: TRBJ2-7
D: TRBD1
size: NA
V: TRBV10-3
CDR3: CAISEAPGQGTYEQYF
DNA: TGTGCCATCAGTGAAGCCCCGGGACAGGGGACCTACGAGCAGTACTTC

J: TRBJ1-3
D: NA
size: NA
V: TRBV7-9
CDR3: CASSLVGAGNTIYF
DNA: TGTGCCAGCAGCTTAGTAGGGGCGGGAAACACCATATATTTT

J: TRBJ2-3
D: NA
size: few
V: TRBV10-3
CDR3: CAISPQQGDTQYF
DNA: TGTGCCATCAGTCCGCAGCAGGGGGATACGCAGTATTTT

J: TRBJ2-7
D: NA
size: NA
V: TRBV12-1
CDR3: CASSVRVCGTASFEQYF
DNA: TGTGCCAGCAGCGTGAGAGTATGTGGGACTGCCTCCTTCGAGCAGTACTTC

J: TRBJ1-3
D: NA
size: NA
V: TRBV28
CDR3: CASHSYGNTIYF
DNA: TGTGCCAGCCACTCGTATGGAAACACCATATATTTT

J: TRBJ2-1
D: TRBD2
size: NA
V: TRBV5-6
CDR3: CASSRGTSMFDEQFF
DNA: TGTGCCAGCAGCCGCGGGACTAGCATGTTCGATGAGCAGTTCTTC

J: TRBJ2-1
D: TRBD2
size: NA
V: TRBV6-1
CDR3: CASSEFGPGLAGKGAGNEQFF
DNA: TGTGCCAGCAGTGAATTCGGACCGGGACTAGCGGGAAAAGGCGCGGGAAATGAGCAGTTCTTC

J: TRBJ2-1
D: TRBD1
size: NA
V: TRBV18
CDR3: CASSPNQGVNEQFF
DNA: TGTGCCAGCTCGCCCAACCAGGGGGTGAATGAGCAGTTCTTC

J: TRBJ2-1
D: TRBD2
size: NA
V: TRBV4-1
CDR3: CASSLRGEGAYNEQFF
DNA: TGCGCCAGCAGCCTGCGCGGGGAGGGAGCGTACAATGAGCAGTTCTTC

J: TRBJ1-2
D: TRBD1
size: NA
V: TRBV2
CDR3: CASSEGTGGSGYGYTF
DNA: TGTGCCAGCAGTGAGGGTACAGGGGGCTCAGGCTATGGCTACACCTTC

J: TRBJ2-7
D: NA
size: NA
V: TRBV6-2/TRBV6-3
CDR3: CASTPGQGSSGKGQYF
DNA: TGTGCCAGCACCCCGGGACAGGGCTCTAGCGGGAAAGGGCAGTACTTC

J: TRBJ1-6
D: TRBD1
size: NA
V: TRBV5-1
CDR3: CASSRDRGNSPLHF
DNA: TGCGCCAGCAGCCGGGACAGGGGTAATTCACCCCTCCACTTT

J: TRBJ2-5
D: NA
size: NA
V: TRBV25-1
CDR3: CASSEQRRQETQYF
DNA: TGTGCCAGCAGTGAGCAGAGGCGGCAAGAGACCCAGTACTTC

J: TRBJ2-3
D: NA
size: NA
V: TRBV7-7
CDR3: CASSLYGGADTQYF
DNA: TGTGCCAGCAGCTTATACGGAGGCGCAGATACGCAGTATTTT

J: TRBJ2-5
D: TRBD2
size: NA
V: TRBV24-1
CDR3: CATSDSLRGAGTQYF
DNA: TGTGCCACCAGTGATTCCTTGCGGGGGGCCGGGACCCAGTACTTC

J: TRBJ2-5
D: NA
size: few
V: TRBV7-3
CDR3: CASSLGWEREETQYF
DNA: TGTGCCAGCAGCTTGGGGTGGGAGAGGGAAGAGACCCAGTACTTC

J: TRBJ1-1
D: NA
size: few
V: TRBV3-1/TRBV3-2
CDR3: CASSLTPEGEAFF
DNA: TGTGCCAGCAGCCTGACCCCTGAGGGAGAAGCTTTCTTT

J: TRBJ1-5
D: NA
size: NA
V: TRBV9
CDR3: CASSKRADSNQPQHF
DNA: TGTGCCAGCAGCAAGCGGGCGGATAGCAATCAGCCCCAGCATTTT